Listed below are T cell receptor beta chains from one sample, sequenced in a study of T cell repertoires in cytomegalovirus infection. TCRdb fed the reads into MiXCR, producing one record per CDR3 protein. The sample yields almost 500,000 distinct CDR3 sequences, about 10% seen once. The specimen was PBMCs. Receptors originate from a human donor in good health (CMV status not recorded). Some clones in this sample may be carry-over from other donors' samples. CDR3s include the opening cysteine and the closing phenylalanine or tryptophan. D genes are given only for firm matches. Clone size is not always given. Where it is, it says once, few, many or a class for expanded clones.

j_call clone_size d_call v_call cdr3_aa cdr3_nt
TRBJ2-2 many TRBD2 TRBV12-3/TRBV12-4 CASSFRQPGGGELFF TGTGCCAGCAGTTTTCGACAGCCGGGGGGCGGGGAGCTGTTTTTT
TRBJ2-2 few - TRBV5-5 CASSPLGGARAGELFF TGTGCCAGCAGCCCTCTAGGGGGGGCGAGGGCCGGGGAGCTGTTTTTT
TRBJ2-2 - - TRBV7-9 CASSFGGLTGELFF TGTGCCAGCAGCTTCGGAGGGCTCACCGGGGAGCTGTTTTTT
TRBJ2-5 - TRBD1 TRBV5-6 CASSWAGQGTSQETQYF TGTGCCAGCAGCTGGGCTGGACAGGGAACCTCCCAAGAGACCCAGTACTTC
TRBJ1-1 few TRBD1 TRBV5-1 CASSLAGTGMTEAFF TGCGCCAGCAGCTTGGCCGGGACAGGGATGACTGAAGCTTTCTTT
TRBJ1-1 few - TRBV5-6 CASSSGQGGKAFF TGTGCCAGCAGCTCGGGACAAGGGGGAAAAGCTTTCTTT
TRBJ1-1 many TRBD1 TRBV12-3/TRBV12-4 CASSLASGGLEAFF TGTGCCAGCAGTTTAGCTTCAGGGGGCCTTGAAGCTTTCTTT
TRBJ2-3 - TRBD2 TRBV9 CASSAGGGARGDTQYF TGTGCCAGCAGCGCCGGCGGGGGGGCGCGAGGAGATACGCAGTATTTT
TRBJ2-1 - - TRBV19 CASTEGPAYNEQFF TGTGCCAGTACGGAAGGACCCGCCTACAATGAGCAGTTCTTC
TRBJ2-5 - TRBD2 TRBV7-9 CASSMPGLADQETQYF TGTGCCAGCAGCATGCCGGGACTAGCGGATCAAGAGACCCAGTACTTC
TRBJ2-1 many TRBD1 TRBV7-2 CASSLGRGSSYNEQFF TGTGCCAGCAGCTTAGGCAGGGGGTCGAGCTACAATGAGCAGTTCTTC
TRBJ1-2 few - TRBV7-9 CASSGPTQDYGYTF TGTGCCAGCAGCGGCCCGACACAGGACTATGGCTACACCTTC
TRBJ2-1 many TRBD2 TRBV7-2 CASSLAGLAGVVEQFF TGTGCCAGCAGCTTAGCGGGACTAGCGGGAGTCGTTGAGCAGTTCTTC
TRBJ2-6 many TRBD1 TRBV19 CASSTGTGQSRLSSGANVLTF TGTGCCAGTAGTACCGGGACAGGGCAATCCAGATTAAGCTCTGGGGCCAACGTCCTGACTTTC
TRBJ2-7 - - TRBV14 CASSLSYTSAYEQYF TGTGCCAGCAGCCTATCGTACACCTCGGCCTACGAGCAGTACTTC
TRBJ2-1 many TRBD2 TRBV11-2 CASMGLAGFREQFF TGTGCCAGCATGGGACTAGCGGGGTTCAGAGAGCAGTTCTTC
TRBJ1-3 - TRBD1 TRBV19 CASSLPGGPGNTIYF TGTGCCAGTAGTCTACCAGGGGGACCTGGAAACACCATATATTTT
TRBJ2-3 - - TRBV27 CASSTSALGDTQYF TGTGCCAGCAGTACCTCCGCCTTGGGAGATACGCAGTATTTT
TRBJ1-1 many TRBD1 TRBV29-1 CSVVDRGMNTEAFF TGCAGCGTTGTGGACAGGGGCATGAACACTGAAGCTTTCTTT
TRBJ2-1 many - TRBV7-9 CASSEGESSYNEQFF TGTGCCAGCAGCGAAGGAGAGAGCTCCTACAATGAGCAGTTCTTC
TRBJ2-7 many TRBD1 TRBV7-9 CASSFGDRGYEQYF TGTGCCAGCAGCTTTGGGGACAGGGGTTACGAGCAGTACTTC
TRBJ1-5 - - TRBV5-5 CASSLLQGNQPQHF TGTGCCAGCAGCTTGCTTCAGGGGAATCAGCCCCAGCATTTT
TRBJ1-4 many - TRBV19 CASSTGGGRFPEKLFF TGTGCCAGTAGTACTGGAGGGGGTCGGTTTCCTGAAAAACTGTTTTTT
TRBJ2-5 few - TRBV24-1 CATSDRQGGETQYF TGTGCCACCAGTGACAGACAGGGAGGAGAGACCCAGTACTTC
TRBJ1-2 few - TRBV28 CASSLFVATGGYTF TGTGCCAGCAGTTTGTTTGTCGCCACGGGGGGCTACACCTTC
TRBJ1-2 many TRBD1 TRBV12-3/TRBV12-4 CASSLAGDRGSGYTF TGTGCCAGCAGTTTAGCCGGGGACAGGGGAAGTGGCTACACCTTC
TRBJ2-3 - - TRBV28 CASSPPRLGDTQYF TGTGCCAGCAGTCCTCCGAGACTTGGAGATACGCAGTATTTT
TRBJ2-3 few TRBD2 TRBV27 CASSLWPKREYGDTQYF TGTGCCAGCAGTTTATGGCCTAAGCGGGAGTACGGGGATACGCAGTATTTT
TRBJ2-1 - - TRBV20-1 CSASGEGGGLYNEQFF TGCAGTGCTAGCGGGGAGGGGGGGGGCTTGTACAATGAGCAGTTCTTC
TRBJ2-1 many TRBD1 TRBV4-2 CASGGQGMYNEQFF TGTGCCAGCGGGGGACAGGGGATGTACAATGAGCAGTTCTTC
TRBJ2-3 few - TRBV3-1 CASSRTQGTQYF TGTGCCAGCAGCCGTACTCAGGGTACGCAGTATTTT
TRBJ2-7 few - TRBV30 CAWSVNPLRDTYEQYF TGTGCCTGGAGTGTAAATCCTTTGCGGGATACCTACGAGCAGTACTTC
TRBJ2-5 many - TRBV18 CASSPPGVEETQYF TGTGCCAGCTCACCACCCGGGGTGGAAGAGACCCAGTACTTC
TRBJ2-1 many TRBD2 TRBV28 CASTTGRDEQFF TGTGCCAGCACTACCGGGAGGGATGAGCAGTTCTTC
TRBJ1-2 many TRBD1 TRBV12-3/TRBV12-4 CASSSGTGGRSYGYTF TGTGCCAGCAGTTCCGGGACAGGGGGCCGAAGCTATGGCTACACCTTC
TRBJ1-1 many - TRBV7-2 CASIGRTEAFF TGTGCCAGCATCGGTCGGACTGAAGCTTTCTTT
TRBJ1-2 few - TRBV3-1 CASTSARGRGYTF TGTGCCAGCACCTCAGCCCGGGGACGTGGCTACACCTTC
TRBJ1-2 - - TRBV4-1 CASRDTGSRPANYGYTF TGCGCCAGCAGGGATACAGGGAGTCGACCAGCTAACTATGGCTACACCTTC
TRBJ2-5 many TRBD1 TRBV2 CASSEETGGETQYF TGTGCCAGCAGTGAAGAGACAGGGGGCGAGACCCAGTACTTC
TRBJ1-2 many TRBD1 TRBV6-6 CASSYPSGAPRQGNSFLGYGYTF TGTGCCAGCAGTTACCCTTCGGGGGCCCCCCGACAGGGGAATAGCTTTTTGGGATATGGCTACACCTTC